Presented here are 19 T cell receptor beta chains from one specimen sequenced in a study of tumor and adjacent non-tumor tissue in lung cancer (dated by TCRdb to between 2018 and 2020). The protocol used for the library was multiplex PCR. TCRdb records Illumina HiSeq 2500 as the sequencer. TCRbeta libraries were built by three rounds of nested PCR using primers (Table S4), following protocols modified from ARM-PCR. TCRdb trimmed public reads at Q25 via fastp, called clones via MiXCR and kept in-frame beta chains. Merged by CDR3 protein, the rows form single entries marked with the most common genes and DNA. Present in this sample are 55,000 to 70,000 distinct CDR3 sequences, roughly three fifths of which were seen just once. Clones ranked in the top ten supply about 19% of the sample. RNA was isolated from bulk, unsorted tissue, and RNA quality was assessed with a NanoDrop ND-1000 and an Agilent 2100.

The sequencing sample was made of lung tumor tissue. These receptors originate from a man aged 50-59 years with non-small cell lung cancer.

A word on this clonotype: This may come from a read error, since a much larger clone is one base off. V usage is TRBV29-1 and J usage is TRBJ2-3; 11 nucleotides agree with TRBD2. The J segment lost 2 bases and the V segment lost 2 bases, leaving 6 bases of the junction unmatched. This CDR3 region has 16 residues. The germline gives CDR1 SQVTM, CDR2 ANQGSEA. In nucleotides, the CDR3 is TGCAGCGTTGAACGACTAGCGGGGACGATCACAGATACGCAGTATTTT. This gives the protein CSVERLAGTITDTQYF.

As concerns this clonotype: A much larger clone is a single base away; this may be a read error. The CDR3 region is CASTGNHTDTQYF. The DNA of the CDR3 is TGTGCCAGCACAGGCAACCACACAGATACGCAGTATTTT. This chain links TRBV6-5 with TRBJ2-3, with unresolved D. The CDR3 spans 13 residues. The V end lost 7 bases, the J end lost 2 bases, and 10 bases lay between the germline ends. CDR1 MNHEY and CDR2 SVGAGI come from the germline V gene.

In its sample, this clonotype was seen once. V gene TRBV5-1 combines with J gene TRBJ2-2, with D maybe TRBD1 (6 bases). V was cut by 4 bases and J by 6 bases, with 10 bases left in between. Germline CDR1 reads SGHRS; CDR2 reads YFSETQ. CDR3 size: 13 residues. The CDR3 loop is CASSLQGAGELFF. CDR3 DNA sequence: TGCGCCAGCAGCCTACAGGGCGCCGGGGAGCTGTTTTTT.

Worth noting for this clonotype: One junction end disagrees with the germline gene, perhaps due to a read error. The chain uses TRBV6-4 and TRBJ2-4; 8 nucleotides line up with TRBD2. Looked up from germline, CDR1 is MRHNA and CDR2 is SNTAGT. This CDR3 spans 14 amino acids. In DNA, the CDR3 is TGTGCTAGCATACTAGCGGAAGCCAAAAACATTCAGTACTTC. Translation: CASILAEAKNIQYF.

This clonotype was seen only once. The rearrangement uses TRBV4-1 and TRBJ2-2; perhaps TRBD1 as D (7 bases). With 4 bases removed from V and 4 bases from J, the gap between germline ends came to 13 bases. Germline V gene lookup returns CDR1 MGHRA and CDR2 YSYEKL. CDR3 length: 15 residues. The CDR3 coding sequence is TGCGCCAGCAGCCGACTAGGGGACAGCACCGGGGAGCTGTTTTTT. As protein: CASSRLGDSTGELFF.

In this sample, this clonotype turned up a few times. It may be a read error: a sequence one base away is much more abundant. The chain links TRBV6-5 to TRBJ1-6, with D unresolved. The CDR3 length is 13 residues. Germline V gene data show CDR1 as MNHEY and CDR2 as SVGAGI. The V end was cut by 11 bases, the J end by 8 bases, with 16 bases between. Written as DNA, the CDR3 is TGTGCCTGCAAGGGCAGCGGGGATTCACCCCTCCACTTT. This sequence encodes CACKGSGDSPLHF.

The chain employs TRBV12-3 or TRBV12-4 and TRBJ1-2; the D is unclear. The CDR3 runs to 14 residues. Trimming stripped 7 bases from V and 6 bases from J, with 18 bases between. The CDR3 here is CASTFRIVGNGYTF. The CDR3 DNA is TGTGCCAGCACTTTTAGGATCGTAGGCAATGGCTACACCTTC.

In regard to this clonotype: This may stem from a read error, because a much larger clone lies one nucleotide away. The chain couples TRBV6-2 or TRBV6-3 to TRBJ2-7; D may be TRBD1 or TRBD2 (6 bases each). The CDR3 spans 12 residues. Germline CDR1 is MNHEY and CDR2 is SVGEGT. The CDR3 coding sequence is TGTGTCGCCGGACGGGGGCCCTACGAGCAGTACTTC. It yields the protein CVAGRGPYEQYF.

As for this clonotype: The junction departs from the called germline gene at one end, perhaps through a read error. The chain recombines TRBV5-1 with TRBJ2-2, with D possibly called TRBD1 or TRBD2 (5 bases each). There are 14 residues in the CDR3. Germline CDR1 is SGHRS and CDR2 is YFSETQ. CDR3 amino acids: CASSLITGTEELFF. In DNA form, the CDR3 reads TGCGCCAGCAGCTTGATCACTGGGACCGAGGAGCTGTTTTTT.

This clonotype has just a few counts. The chain uses TRBV7-9 and TRBJ2-7; D may be TRBD1 (6 bases). The CDR3 has 14 amino acids. Between the trimmed V and J ends, which lost 6 bases and 3 bases, there was a span of 15 bases. Germline V gene data show CDR1 as SEHNR and CDR2 as FQNEAQ (reference sequence). The CDR3 nucleotides read TGTGCCAGCAGAGAACAGGGAGAGAGCTACGAGCAGTACTTC. Its protein is CASREQGESYEQYF.

The chain couples TRBV11-2 to TRBJ2-1; 10 bases agree with TRBD2. This CDR3 contains 14 residues. Germline V lookup: CDR1 SGHAT, CDR2 FQNNGV. Trimming cost V 4 bases and J 9 bases; bases outside gene matches: 6. The CDR3 loop is CASSWTSGNTEQFF. As DNA, the CDR3 is TGTGCCAGCAGCTGGACTAGCGGAAACACTGAGCAGTTCTTC.

Comment on this clonotype: Being one base from a much bigger clone, this may be a read error. This chain connects TRBV29-1 to TRBJ2-3; possible D gene TRBD1, 6 bases. This CDR3 contains 11 residues. CDR1 and CDR2 (germline): SQVTM, ANQGSEA. CDR3 nucleotides: TGCAGCGATCAGGGGTTCAATACGAAGTATTTT. This translates into CSDQGFNTKYF.

This clonotype was counted only a few times. A read error may explain this, as a much larger clone is one base away. J is TRBJ1-6 and V is TRBV6-1; no clear D gene. V lost 8 bases and J lost 2, with 13 bases in between. Germline V lookup: CDR1 MNHNS, CDR2 SASEGT. The CDR3 length is 15 residues. For the CDR3, the DNA is TGTGCCAGCGGTTGGATAAGCGCCTATAATTCACCCCTCCACTTT. It specifies CASGWISAYNSPLHF.

In its sample, this clonotype was seen many times. Written as DNA, the CDR3 is TGTGCCAGCAGCTTAGGTTTCGGGCCAACCGGGGGCTACACCTTC. Amino acid sequence: CASSLGFGPTGGYTF. J is TRBJ1-2 and V is TRBV7-9; no definite D call. Trimming shortened V by 1 base and J by 8 bases, and 17 bases separated the two germline ends. This CDR3 comprises 15 residues. Germline CDR1 reads SEHNR; CDR2 reads FQNEAQ (reference sequence).

In its sample, this clonotype was seen a few times. V gene TRBV20-1 combines with J gene TRBJ2-5, with 7 positions matching TRBD2. Unmatched junction bases numbered 11, after V lost 2 bases and J lost 2 bases. The CDR3 is 16 amino acids. CDR1 and CDR2 (germline): DFQATT, SNEGSKA (reference sequence). The DNA for the CDR3 is TGCAGTGCTAGAAGTCGGTGGGAGGGACTACAAGAGACCCAGTACTTC. This encodes CSARSRWEGLQETQYF.

This clonotype was observed a handful of times. As the CDR3 is not closed by the conserved phenylalanine or tryptophan, this likely results from a read error. The rearrangement links TRBV11-2 to TRBJ2-1, with D perhaps TRBD2 (5 bases). The CDR3 covers 13 residues. Germline values: CDR1 SGHAT, CDR2 FQNNGV. Trimming shortened V by 4 bases and J by 9 bases, and 13 bases separated the two germline ends. Here the CDR3 reads CASSSRGGIEQFL. DNA for the CDR3: TGTGCCAGCAGCTCCCGAGGAGGCATTGAGCAGTTCTTA.

This clonotype was counted many times. The chain has TRBV13 and TRBJ2-7; no firm D call. The CDR3 is 12 residues long. Germline values: CDR1 PRHDT, CDR2 FYEKMQ (reference sequence). Trimming cost V 4 bases and J 3 bases, with 7 bases left between them. CDR3 region: CASSSMGYEQYF. The CDR3 DNA sequence: TGTGCCAGCAGCTCCATGGGCTACGAGCAGTACTTC.

In this sample, this clonotype is medium-sized. V gene TRBV7-9 combines with J gene TRBJ1-1; D not certain. The CDR3 consists of 15 residues. The germline V gene encodes CDR1 SEHNR and CDR2 FQNEAQ (reference sequence). V lost 4 bases to trimming and J lost 4 bases, with 16 bases between them. The CDR3 sequence: CASSSHREGGTEAFF. The DNA of the CDR3 is TGTGCCAGCAGCTCGCATAGGGAGGGAGGCACTGAAGCTTTCTTT.

The chain employs TRBV2 and TRBJ2-7; D unresolved. Germline loops: CDR1 SNHLY, CDR2 FYNNEI. The CDR3 covers 17 residues. Trimming pared 0 bases from V and 1 base from J, leaving 16 bases between. The DNA of the CDR3 is TGTGCCAGCAGTGAAGCGCTGTCTTCTTCAGGATCCTACGAGCAGTACTTC. This codes for CASSEALSSSGSYEQYF.